A selection of T cell receptor beta chains follows, all from one sample in a study of CD8 T cells in ankylosing spondylitis. Using its own MiXCR run on the 5' RACE reads, TCRdb lists one record per CDR3 protein. The sample lists some 200,000 distinct CDR3 sequences, around 7.9% seen once, with 14% in the top ten. Sequences were obtained from blood, either unsorted or a sorted T cell fraction (not recorded which). These receptors were collected from a male donor with ankylosing spondylitis. Both conserved end residues are part of each CDR3. D genes are given only for firm matches. Some rows mark clone size as missing; the rest say once, few, many or name a class of expanded clone.

CDR3: CASSPSIRTSNYEQYF; DNA: TGTGCCAGCAGCCCTTCCATAAGGACAAGTAACTACGAGCAGTACTTC; J: TRBJ2-7; D: -; size: -; V: TRBV7-9
CDR3: CASSTSPGTKETQYF; DNA: TGTGCCAGCAGTACATCTCCCGGGACCAAAGAGACCCAGTACTTC; J: TRBJ2-5; D: -; size: many; V: TRBV6-2/TRBV6-3
CDR3: CASSVSGGQGALGYTF; DNA: TGCGCCAGCAGTGTGTCGGGCGGACAGGGGGCGCTTGGCTACACCTTC; J: TRBJ1-2; D: TRBD1; size: many; V: TRBV10-2
CDR3: CASSFEFLNQNTEAFF; DNA: TGTGCCAGCAGTTTTGAATTCCTCAACCAGAACACTGAAGCTTTCTTT; J: TRBJ1-1; D: -; size: many; V: TRBV12-3/TRBV12-4
CDR3: CASTFRLSGLTTQYF; DNA: TGTGCCAGCACCTTTCGACTCTCGGGACTCACTACGCAGTATTTT; J: TRBJ2-3; D: -; size: many; V: TRBV28
CDR3: CASSGTSGYSLSPYNEQFF; DNA: TGTGCCAGCAGCGGGACTAGCGGATACTCCCTCAGTCCCTACAATGAGCAGTTCTTC; J: TRBJ2-1; D: TRBD2; size: many; V: TRBV4-2
CDR3: CSVRGSGANVLTF; DNA: TGCAGCGTACGAGGCTCTGGGGCCAACGTCCTGACTTTC; J: TRBJ2-6; D: -; size: many; V: TRBV29-1
CDR3: CASSYVERLGTEAFF; DNA: TGTGCCAGCAGTTACGTCGAGCGGTTGGGTACTGAAGCTTTCTTT; J: TRBJ1-1; D: -; size: few; V: TRBV6-2/TRBV6-3
CDR3: CASSSGGMGYTF; DNA: TGTGCCAGCAGTTCCGGGGGAATGGGCTACACCTTC; J: TRBJ1-2; D: -; size: many; V: TRBV27
CDR3: CASSPDRDAGELFF; DNA: TGTGCCAGCAGCCCTGACAGGGATGCCGGGGAGCTGTTTTTT; J: TRBJ2-2; D: TRBD1; size: many; V: TRBV12-3/TRBV12-4
CDR3: CATAPGQGAIDTQYF; DNA: TGTGCCACCGCGCCGGGACAGGGGGCAATAGATACGCAGTATTTT; J: TRBJ2-3; D: TRBD1; size: -; V: TRBV19
CDR3: CSAREQGGREKLFF; DNA: TGCAGTGCTAGAGAACAGGGGGGTCGAGAAAAACTGTTTTTT; J: TRBJ1-4; D: TRBD1; size: many; V: TRBV20-1
CDR3: CSAALRWGEETQYF; DNA: TGCAGTGCAGCCCTGAGGTGGGGAGAAGAGACCCAGTACTTC; J: TRBJ2-5; D: -; size: many; V: TRBV20-1
CDR3: CSVEGGGRASYNEQFF; DNA: TGCAGCGTTGAAGGCGGCGGGAGGGCCTCCTACAATGAGCAGTTCTTC; J: TRBJ2-1; D: TRBD2; size: many; V: TRBV29-1